The source of this T cell receptor beta chain is a study of T-cell reconstitution after alpha-beta-depleted transplantation in children (dated by TCRdb to about 2016). About the study as a whole: Using TCR repertoire profiling, the study quantitatively followed how T-cell immune reconstitution unfolded in children after TCRalphabeta/CD19-depleted allogeneic hematopoietic cell transplantation.

The CDR3 starts with the cysteine, ends with the phenylalanine, and has 13 residues. CDR3 DNA is the only sequence kept; it has 39 bases, read in frame from the first base. V and J are trimmed by 7 bases and 2 bases, and the gene matches miss 5 bases of the junction. Looking up the germline V gene yields CDR1 ENHRY and CDR2 SYGVKD. The sample holds many counts of this clonotype. Its target antigen remains unknown. Nothing much larger sits one base from this clone, and base qualities are not available. Library preparation used PCR. Sequencing instrument: Illumina HiSeq 2500. To normalize quantification of the TCRbeta repertoire, the TCR libraries were built with molecular barcoding that relied on unique molecular identifiers. The public reads were quality trimmed at Q25 with fastp and then assembled into clones with MiXCR by TCRdb, keeping productive beta chains. One record per CDR3 amino acid sequence lists the most common genes and DNA. Here the sample has about 240,000 distinct CDR3 sequences; 12% occur a single time. Roughly 2.6% of the sample belongs to the ten largest clones.

The sample here was PBMCs from the stem cell graft donor, taken from the stem cell graft. The sequence derives from a human donor who donated a stem cell graft to a child with acute lymphoblastic leukemia. The chain joins TRBV10-3 to TRBJ2-7; 7 central bases correspond to TRBD1. This receptor carries the CDR3 CAITLDRTYEQYF. The bases read TGTGCCATCACCCTGGACAGGACCTACGAGCAGTACTTC.